Given below is one T cell receptor (beta chain) in context. The entry originates in a study of blood T cell repertoires in COVID-19. Study-level information: Spain, Italy and the United States supplied samples that represented acute and convalescent COVID-19. T cells, B-cell-depleted T cells, or PBMCs supplied cDNA or gDNA.

As processed by the authors: By means of reference gene primer amplification, nucleated cell counts were estimated. Assay used: immunoSEQ multiplex PCR; TCRdb lists only in-frame clones, some missing. For V, J and clone size, that table is used; D and trimming come from the DNA. The sample yields fewer than 450,000 clones, about 93% seen once. The trim removed 3 bases at V and 5 bases at J, leaving 0 bases unmatched. Germline assignment: CDR1 MNHNS and CDR2 SASEGT. CDR3 length: 13 amino acids. The rearrangement links TRBV6-1 to TRBJ1-2; TRBD1 agrees at 10 bases. Sequencing was carried out using peripheral blood. This receptor was taken from a woman in her late teens or twenties who had recovered from COVID-19. The CDR3 sequence is CASSEDRGYGYTF. CDR3 DNA sequence: TGTGCCAGCAGTGAGGACAGGGGGTATGGCTACACCTTC.